This T cell receptor (beta chain) came from a study of T cell repertoires in cytomegalovirus infection. Per germline, CDR1 SGHTA and CDR2 FQGNSA. Trimming cost V 4 bases and J 6 bases, with 15 bases left between them. This CDR3 contains 14 residues. TCRdb processed the reads anew with MiXCR; each CDR3 protein has one entry. The sample carries under 800,000 distinct CDR3 sequences, 20% to 30% recorded once. Ten or more counts support this clonotype. The chain employs TRBV7-2 and TRBJ2-5; D gene unclear. The specimen was CD8+ T cells from PBMCs. The TCR sequence derives from a human donor in good health (CMV status not recorded). Some clones in this sample may be carry-over from other donors' samples. The CDR3 DNA follows: TGTGCCAGCAGCTCGTCTTCGGGTCCCCAGACCCAGTACTTC. As protein: CASSSSSGPQTQYF.